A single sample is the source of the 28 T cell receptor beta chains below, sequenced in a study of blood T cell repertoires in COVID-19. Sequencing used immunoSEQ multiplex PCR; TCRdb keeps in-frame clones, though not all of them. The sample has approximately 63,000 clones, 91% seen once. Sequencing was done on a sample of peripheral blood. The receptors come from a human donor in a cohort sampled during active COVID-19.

The CDR3 DNA is TGTGCCAGCAGCTTACAGACAGGGATCAATCAGCCCCAGCATTTT. Amino acids: CASSLQTGINQPQHF. The V gene is TRBV7-2, the J gene TRBJ1-5, with 7 positions matching TRBD1. Looked up from germline, CDR1 is SGHTA and CDR2 is FQGNSA. The junction had 4 bases not matched to a gene; V was cut back by 2 bases and J by 3 bases. The length of the CDR3 is 15 residues.

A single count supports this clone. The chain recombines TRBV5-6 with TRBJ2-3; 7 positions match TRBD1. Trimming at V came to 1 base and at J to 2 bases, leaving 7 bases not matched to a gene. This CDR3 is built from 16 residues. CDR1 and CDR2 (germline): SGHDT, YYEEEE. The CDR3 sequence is CASSLWAGGATDTQYF. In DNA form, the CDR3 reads TGTGCCAGCAGCTTGTGGGCAGGGGGTGCCACAGATACGCAGTATTTT.

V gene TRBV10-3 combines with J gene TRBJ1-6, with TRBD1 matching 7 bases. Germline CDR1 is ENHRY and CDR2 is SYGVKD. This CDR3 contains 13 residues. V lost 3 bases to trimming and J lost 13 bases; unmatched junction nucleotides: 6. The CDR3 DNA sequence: TGTGCCATCAGTGACGCGACAGGGTCCCCCCTCCACTTT. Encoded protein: CAISDATGSPLHF.

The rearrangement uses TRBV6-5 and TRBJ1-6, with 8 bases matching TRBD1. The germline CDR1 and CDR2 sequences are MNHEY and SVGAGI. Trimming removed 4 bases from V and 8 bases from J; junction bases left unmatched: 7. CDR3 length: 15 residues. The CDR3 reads CASSWTTGDDSPLHF. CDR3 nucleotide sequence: TGTGCCAGCAGTTGGACGACAGGGGACGATTCACCCCTCCACTTT.

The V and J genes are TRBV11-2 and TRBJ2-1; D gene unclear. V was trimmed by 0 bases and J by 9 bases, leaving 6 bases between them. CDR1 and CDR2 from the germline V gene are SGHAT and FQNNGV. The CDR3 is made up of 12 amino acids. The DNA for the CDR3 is TGTGCCAGCAGCTTAGAACGGAGTGAGCAGTTCTTC. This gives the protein CASSLERSEQFF.

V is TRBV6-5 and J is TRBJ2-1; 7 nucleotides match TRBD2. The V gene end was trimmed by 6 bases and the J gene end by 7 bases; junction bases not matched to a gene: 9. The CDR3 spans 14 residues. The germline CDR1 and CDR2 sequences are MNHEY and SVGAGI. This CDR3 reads CASSSPGGLNEQFF. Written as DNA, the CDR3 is TGTGCCAGCAGCAGTCCGGGGGGTTTAAATGAGCAGTTCTTC.

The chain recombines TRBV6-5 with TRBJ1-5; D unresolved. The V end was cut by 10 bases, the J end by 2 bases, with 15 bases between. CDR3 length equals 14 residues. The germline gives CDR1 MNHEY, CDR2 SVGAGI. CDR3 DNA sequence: TGTGCCACCGCCCGACCCGGGGGCAATCAGCCCCAGCATTTT. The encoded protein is CATARPGGNQPQHF.

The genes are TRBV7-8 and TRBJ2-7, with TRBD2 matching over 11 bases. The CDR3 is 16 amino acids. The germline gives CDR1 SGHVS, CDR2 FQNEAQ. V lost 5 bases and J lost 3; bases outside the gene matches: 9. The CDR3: CASSPDPGTSGYEQYF. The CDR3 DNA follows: TGTGCCAGCAGCCCAGATCCGGGGACTAGCGGCTACGAGCAGTACTTC. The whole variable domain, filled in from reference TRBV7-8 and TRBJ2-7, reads GAGVSQSPRYKVAKRGQDVALRCDPISGHVSLFWYQQALGQGPEFLTYFQNEAQLDKSGLPSDRFFAERPEGSVSTLKIQRTQQEDSAVYLCASSPDPGTSGYEQYFGPGTRLTVT.

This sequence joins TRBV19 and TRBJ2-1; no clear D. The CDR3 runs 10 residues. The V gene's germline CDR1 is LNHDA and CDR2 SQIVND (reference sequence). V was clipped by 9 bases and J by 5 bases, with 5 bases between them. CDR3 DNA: TGTGCCAGGGCAGACAATGAGCAGTTCTTC. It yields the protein CARADNEQFF.

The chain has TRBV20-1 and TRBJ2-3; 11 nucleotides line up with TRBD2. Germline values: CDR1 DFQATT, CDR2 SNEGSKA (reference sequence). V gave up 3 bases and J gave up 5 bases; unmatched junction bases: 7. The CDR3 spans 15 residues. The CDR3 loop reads CSASGSGGAEDTQYF. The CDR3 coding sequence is TGCAGTGCTAGTGGTAGCGGGGGGGCCGAAGATACGCAGTATTTT.

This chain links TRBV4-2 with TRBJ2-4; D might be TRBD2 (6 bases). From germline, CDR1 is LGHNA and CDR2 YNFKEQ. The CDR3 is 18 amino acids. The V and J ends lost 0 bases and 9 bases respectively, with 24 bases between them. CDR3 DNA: TGTGCCAGCAGCCAAGACGGAGGTGGGACTGGCGCCGGTGGCATTCAGTACTTC. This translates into CASSQDGGGTGAGGIQYF.

DNA for the CDR3: TGTGCCACCAGCAGAGGCCATCGGGGCAGGGGAGTCTTAGGGGCTGAAGCTTTCTTT. Its translation: CATSRGHRGRGVLGAEAFF. The chain couples TRBV15 to TRBJ1-1; perhaps TRBD1 as D (6 bases). V was shortened by 1 base and J by 6 bases, with 27 bases between the two germline ends. In germline, CDR1 is LNHNV, CDR2 YYDKDF (reference sequence). The CDR3 is 19 amino acids.

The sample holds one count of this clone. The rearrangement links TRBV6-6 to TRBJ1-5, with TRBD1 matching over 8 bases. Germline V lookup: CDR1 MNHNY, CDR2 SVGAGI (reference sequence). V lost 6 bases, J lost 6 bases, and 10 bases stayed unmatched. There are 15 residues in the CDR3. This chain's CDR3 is CASSEGQGGGQPQHF. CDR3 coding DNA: TGTGCCAGCAGCGAAGGACAGGGAGGGGGTCAGCCCCAGCATTTT.

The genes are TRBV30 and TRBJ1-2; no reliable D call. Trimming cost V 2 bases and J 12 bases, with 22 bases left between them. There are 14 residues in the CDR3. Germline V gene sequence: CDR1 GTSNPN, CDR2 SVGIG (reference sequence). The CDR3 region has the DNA TGTGCCTGGAGTCCGAATCTCCGGGCCCCTAGCCACACCTTC. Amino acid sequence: CAWSPNLRAPSHTF.

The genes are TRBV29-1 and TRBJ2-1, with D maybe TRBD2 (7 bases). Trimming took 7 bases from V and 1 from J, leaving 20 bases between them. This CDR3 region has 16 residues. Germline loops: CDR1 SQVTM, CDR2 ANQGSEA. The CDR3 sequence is CSAARGRDGSYNEQFF. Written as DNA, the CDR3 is TGCAGCGCCGCTAGGGGGAGGGATGGGTCCTACAATGAGCAGTTCTTC.

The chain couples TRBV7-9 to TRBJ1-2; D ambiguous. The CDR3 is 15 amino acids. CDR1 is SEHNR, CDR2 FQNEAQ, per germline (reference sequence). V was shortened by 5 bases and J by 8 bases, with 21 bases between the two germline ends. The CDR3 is CASSLSTPGSGGYTF. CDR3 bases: TGTGCCAGCAGCCTGTCGACTCCAGGCTCGGGAGGCTACACCTTC.

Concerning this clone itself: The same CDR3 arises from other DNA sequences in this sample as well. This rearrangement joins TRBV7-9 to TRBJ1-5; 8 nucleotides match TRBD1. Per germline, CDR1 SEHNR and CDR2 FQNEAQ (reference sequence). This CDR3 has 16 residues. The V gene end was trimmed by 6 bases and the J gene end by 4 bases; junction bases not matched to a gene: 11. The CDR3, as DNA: TGTGCCAGCAGTTCCACCGACAGGGGTTGGAATCAGCCCCAGCATTTT. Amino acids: CASSSTDRGWNQPQHF.

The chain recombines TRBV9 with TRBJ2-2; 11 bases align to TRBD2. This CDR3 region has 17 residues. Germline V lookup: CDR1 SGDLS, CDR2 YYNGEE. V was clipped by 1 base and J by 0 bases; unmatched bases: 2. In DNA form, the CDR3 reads TGTGCCAGCAGCGTACTAGCGGGGGGCACGAACACCGGGGAGCTGTTTTTT. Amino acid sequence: CASSVLAGGTNTGELFF.

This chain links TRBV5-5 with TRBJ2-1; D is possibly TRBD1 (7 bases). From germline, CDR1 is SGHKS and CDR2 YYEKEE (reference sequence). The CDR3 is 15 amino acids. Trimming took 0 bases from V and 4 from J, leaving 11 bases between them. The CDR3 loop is CASSLGRGRYNEQFF. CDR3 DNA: TGTGCCAGCAGCTTGGGCAGGGGGAGGTACAATGAGCAGTTCTTC.

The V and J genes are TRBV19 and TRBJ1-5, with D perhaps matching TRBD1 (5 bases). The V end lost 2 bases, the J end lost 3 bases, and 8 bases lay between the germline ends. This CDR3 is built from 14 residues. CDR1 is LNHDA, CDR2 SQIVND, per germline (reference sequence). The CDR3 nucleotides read TGTGCCAGTAGTATACAGGGATTCAATCAGCCCCAGCATTTT. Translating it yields CASSIQGFNQPQHF.

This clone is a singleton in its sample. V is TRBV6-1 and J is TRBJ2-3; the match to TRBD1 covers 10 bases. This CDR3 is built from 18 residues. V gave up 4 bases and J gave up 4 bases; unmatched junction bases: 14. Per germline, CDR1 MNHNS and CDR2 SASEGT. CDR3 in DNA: TGTGCCAGCAGTGGCCGGGACAGGGGAAGGATTAGGGCAGATACGCAGTATTTT. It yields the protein CASSGRDRGRIRADTQYF.

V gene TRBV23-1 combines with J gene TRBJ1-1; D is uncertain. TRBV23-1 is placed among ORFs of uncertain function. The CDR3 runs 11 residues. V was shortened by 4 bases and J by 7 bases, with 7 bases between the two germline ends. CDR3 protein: CASSRPIEAFF. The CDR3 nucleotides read TGCGCCAGCAGTCGCCCTATTGAAGCTTTCTTT.

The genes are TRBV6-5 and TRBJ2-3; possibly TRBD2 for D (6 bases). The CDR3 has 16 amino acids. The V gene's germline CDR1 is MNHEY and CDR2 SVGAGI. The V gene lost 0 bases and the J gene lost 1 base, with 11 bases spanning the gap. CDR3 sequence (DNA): TGTGCCAGCAGTTACTCGGGGGGTAGGGGCACAGATACGCAGTATTTT. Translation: CASSYSGGRGTDTQYF.

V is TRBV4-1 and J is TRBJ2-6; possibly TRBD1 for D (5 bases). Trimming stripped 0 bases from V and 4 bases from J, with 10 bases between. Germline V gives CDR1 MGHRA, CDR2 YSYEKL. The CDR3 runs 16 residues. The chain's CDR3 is CASSQDPGHGANVLTF. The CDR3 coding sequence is TGCGCCAGCAGCCAAGACCCAGGGCACGGGGCCAACGTCCTGACTTTC.

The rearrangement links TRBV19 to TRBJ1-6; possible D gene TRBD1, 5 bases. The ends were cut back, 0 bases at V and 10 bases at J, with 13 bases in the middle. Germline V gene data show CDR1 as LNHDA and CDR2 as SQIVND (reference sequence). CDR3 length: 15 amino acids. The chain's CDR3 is CASSIDRGGRSPLHF. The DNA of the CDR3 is TGTGCCAGTAGTATAGATCGGGGGGGTCGGTCACCCCTCCACTTT.

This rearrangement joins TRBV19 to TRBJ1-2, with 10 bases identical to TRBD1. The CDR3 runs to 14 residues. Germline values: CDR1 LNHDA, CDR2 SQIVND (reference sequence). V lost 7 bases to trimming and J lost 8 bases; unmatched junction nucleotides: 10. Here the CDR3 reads CASTPTGGAGGYTF. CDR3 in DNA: TGTGCCAGTACCCCGACAGGGGGCGCGGGGGGCTACACCTTC. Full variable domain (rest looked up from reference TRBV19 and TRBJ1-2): DGGITQSPKYLFRKEGQNVTLSCEQNLNHDAMYWYRQDPGQGLRLIYYSQIVNDFQKGDIAEGYSVSREKKESFPLTVTSAQKNPTAFYLCASTPTGGAGGYTFGSGTRLTVV.

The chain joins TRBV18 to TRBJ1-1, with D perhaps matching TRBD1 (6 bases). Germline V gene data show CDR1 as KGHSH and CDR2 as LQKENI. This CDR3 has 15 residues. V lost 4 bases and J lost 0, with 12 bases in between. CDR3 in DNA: TGTGCCAGCTCACGAGAGGGGGTTCTGAACACTGAAGCTTTCTTT. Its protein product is CASSREGVLNTEAFF. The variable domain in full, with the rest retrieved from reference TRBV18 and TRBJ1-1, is NAGVMQNPRHLVRRRGQEARLRCSPMKGHSHVYWYRQLPEEGLKFMVYLQKENIIDESGMPKERFSAEFPKEGPSILRIQQVVRGDSAAYFCASSREGVLNTEAFFGQGTRLTVV.

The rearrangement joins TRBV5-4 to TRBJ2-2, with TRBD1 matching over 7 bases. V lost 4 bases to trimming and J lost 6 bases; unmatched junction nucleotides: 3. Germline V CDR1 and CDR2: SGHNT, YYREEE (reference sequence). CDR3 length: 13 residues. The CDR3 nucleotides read TGTGCCAGCAGCCCCGGACAGGCCGGGGAGCTGTTTTTT. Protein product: CASSPGQAGELFF.